This T cell receptor beta chain originates from a study of radiotherapy plus CTLA-4 blockade in lung cancer. Study information: There were objective responses in over 15% of patients, and 31% had disease control. Study-level findings and limits: After radiotherapy and ipilimumab, tumor-derived clones expanded in peripheral blood. In blood, early T cell clone dynamics reportedly predicted response best, together with interferon-beta.

Clones were read by immunoSEQ multiplex PCR, and TCRdb kept only the in-frame ones, dropping some. There are approximately 100,000 clones in the sample; more than 70% occur only once, and roughly 2.3% lies in the top ten. The CDR3 extends over 15 amino acids. V was shortened by 6 bases and J by 4 bases, with 17 bases between the two germline ends. From germline, CDR1 is SGHDT and CDR2 YYEEEE. The study gave focal radiation plus ipilimumab CTLA-4 blockade to patients with chemo-refractory metastatic non-small-cell lung cancer. Concerning this clone: Its target is not known.

This material consisted of peripheral blood, taken from a patient treated with radiotherapy plus ipilimumab. The rearrangement uses TRBV5-6 and TRBJ2-1; D is perhaps TRBD1 or TRBD2 (5 bases each). The source is a human donor with non-small cell lung cancer that progressed on radiotherapy plus ipilimumab. Some clones in this sample may be carry-over from other donors' samples. CDR3 DNA sequence: TGTGCCAGCACCCCCCGGGGCTTGAAGTACAATGAGCAGTTCTTC. It yields the protein CASTPRGLKYNEQFF. Together with reference TRBV5-6 and TRBJ2-1, the CDR3 gives the full variable domain: DAGVTQSPTHLIKTRGQQVTLRCSPKSGHDTVSWYQQALGQGPQFIFQYYEEEERQRGNFPDRFSGHQFPNYSSELNVNALLLGDSALYLCASTPRGLKYNEQFFGPGTRLTVL.